This entry features one T cell receptor beta chain sequence. As handled by the study authors: From reference gene primer amplification, estimates of nucleated cell counts were derived. The method was immunoSEQ multiplex PCR; TCRdb's version includes in-frame clones alone and lacks a portion of them. V, J and clone size derive from that table, while D and trimming were established from the DNA sequence. The table shows around 100,000 clones, with approximately 80% occurring only once. The CDR3 runs to 12 residues. V was pared by 3 bases and J by 5 bases, with 10 bases between. Germline CDR1 and CDR2: SQVTM and ANQGSEA. The data are from a study of blood T cell repertoires in COVID-19. The overall study: The samples span acute and convalescent COVID-19 from the United States, Italy and Spain. In each case, the material was cDNA or gDNA derived from T cells, B-cell-depleted T cells, or PBMCs.

This rearrangement joins TRBV29-1 to TRBJ2-5; a weak D match, TRBD2 (5 bases). Input material: peripheral blood. The TCR originated in a man between 65 and 85 years old with active or convalescent COVID-19. The CDR3 region is CSVDRGTETQYF. CDR3 DNA sequence: TGCAGCGTTGACCGGGGTACGGAGACCCAGTACTTC.